This T cell receptor beta chain appears in the sequencing data of a study of blood T cell repertoires in COVID-19. Across the study: The cDNA or gDNA used as material had been derived from T cells, B-cell-depleted T cells, or PBMCs.

CDR3 length: 14 amino acids. Trimming took off 11 bases at V and 0 bases at J, with 17 bases between the two ends. Germline CDR1 is ENHRY and CDR2 is SYGVKD. Enrollment of patients from Seattle took place during active infection, with longitudinal follow-up. In the original processing: Counts of nucleated cells, estimated from reference gene primer amplification, were obtained. The protocol was immunoSEQ multiplex PCR, while the TCRdb copy is restricted to in-frame clones and leaves out a portion. V and J calls and clone size come straight from that table; D and trimming were deduced from the DNA. The repertoire holds tens of thousands of clones, with over 60% as singletons.

The sequence derives from a man aged 25-45 years with COVID-19, enrolled during active disease. Sequences were obtained from peripheral blood. The rearrangement links TRBV10-3 to TRBJ2-7; the D gene is possibly TRBD1 (5 bases). The DNA of the CDR3 is TGTGCCTCACGAACGACAGTAAGCTCCTACGAGCAGTACTTC. Translating gives CASRTTVSSYEQYF.